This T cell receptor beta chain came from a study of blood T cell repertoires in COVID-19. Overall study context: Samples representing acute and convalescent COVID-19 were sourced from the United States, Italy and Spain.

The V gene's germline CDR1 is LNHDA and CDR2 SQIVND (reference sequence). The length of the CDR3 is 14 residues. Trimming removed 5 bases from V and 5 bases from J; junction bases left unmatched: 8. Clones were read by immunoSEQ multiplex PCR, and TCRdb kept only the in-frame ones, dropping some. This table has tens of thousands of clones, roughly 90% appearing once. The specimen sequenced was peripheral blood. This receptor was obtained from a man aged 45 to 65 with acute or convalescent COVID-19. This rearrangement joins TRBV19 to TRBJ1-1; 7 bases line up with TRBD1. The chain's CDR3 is CASSLPGGMTEAFF. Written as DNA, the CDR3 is TGTGCCAGTAGTTTACCAGGGGGAATGACTGAAGCTTTCTTT. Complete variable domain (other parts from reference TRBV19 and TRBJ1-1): DGGITQSPKYLFRKEGQNVTLSCEQNLNHDAMYWYRQDPGQGLRLIYYSQIVNDFQKGDIAEGYSVSREKKESFPLTVTSAQKNPTAFYLCASSLPGGMTEAFFGQGTRLTVV.